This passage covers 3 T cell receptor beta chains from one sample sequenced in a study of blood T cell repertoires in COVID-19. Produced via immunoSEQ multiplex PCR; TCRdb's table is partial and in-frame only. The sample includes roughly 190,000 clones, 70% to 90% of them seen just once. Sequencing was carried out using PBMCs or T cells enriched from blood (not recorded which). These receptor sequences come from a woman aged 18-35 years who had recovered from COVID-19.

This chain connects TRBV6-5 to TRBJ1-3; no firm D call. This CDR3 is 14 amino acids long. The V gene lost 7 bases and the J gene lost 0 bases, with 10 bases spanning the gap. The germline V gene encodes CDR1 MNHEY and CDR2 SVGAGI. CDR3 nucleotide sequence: TGTGCCAGCAAGACACTCAACTCTGGAAACACCATATATTTT. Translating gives CASKTLNSGNTIYF.

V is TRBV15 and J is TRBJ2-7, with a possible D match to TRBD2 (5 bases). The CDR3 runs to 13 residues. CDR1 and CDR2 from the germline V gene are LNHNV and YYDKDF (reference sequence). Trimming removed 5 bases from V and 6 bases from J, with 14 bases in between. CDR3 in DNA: TGTGCCACCAGCTCCGGGGATCCCCTCGAGCAGTACTTC. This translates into CATSSGDPLEQYF.

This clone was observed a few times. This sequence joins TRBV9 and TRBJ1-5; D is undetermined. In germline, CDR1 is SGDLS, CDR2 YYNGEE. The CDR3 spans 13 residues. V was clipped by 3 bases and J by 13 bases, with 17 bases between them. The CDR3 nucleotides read TGTGCCAGCAGCGACGCTCAGAACGGGGTTCAGCATTTT. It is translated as CASSDAQNGVQHF.